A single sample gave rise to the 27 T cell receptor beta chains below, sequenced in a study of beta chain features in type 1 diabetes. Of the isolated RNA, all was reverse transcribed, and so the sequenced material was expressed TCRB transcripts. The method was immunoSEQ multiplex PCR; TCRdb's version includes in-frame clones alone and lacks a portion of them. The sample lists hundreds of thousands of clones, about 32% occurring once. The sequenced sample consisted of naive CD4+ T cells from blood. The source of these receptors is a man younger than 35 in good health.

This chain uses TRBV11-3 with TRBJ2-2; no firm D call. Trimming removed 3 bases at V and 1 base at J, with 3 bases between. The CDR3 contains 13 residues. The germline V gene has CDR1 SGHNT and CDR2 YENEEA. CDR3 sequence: CASSFLNTGELFF. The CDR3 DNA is TGTGCCAGCAGCTTTTTGAACACCGGGGAGCTGTTTTTT.

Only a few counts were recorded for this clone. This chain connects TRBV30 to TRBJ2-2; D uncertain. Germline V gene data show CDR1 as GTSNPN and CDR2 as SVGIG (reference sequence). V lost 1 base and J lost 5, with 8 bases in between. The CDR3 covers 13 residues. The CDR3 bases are TGTGCCTGGAGTGGGCCCAGGACCGGGGAGCTGTTTTTT. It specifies CAWSGPRTGELFF.

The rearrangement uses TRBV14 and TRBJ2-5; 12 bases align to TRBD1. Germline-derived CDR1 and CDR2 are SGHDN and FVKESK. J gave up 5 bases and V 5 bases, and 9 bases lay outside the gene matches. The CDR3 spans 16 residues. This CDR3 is CASSLGQGALEETQYF. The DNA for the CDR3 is TGTGCCAGCAGCTTGGGACAGGGGGCGCTGGAGGAGACCCAGTACTTC.

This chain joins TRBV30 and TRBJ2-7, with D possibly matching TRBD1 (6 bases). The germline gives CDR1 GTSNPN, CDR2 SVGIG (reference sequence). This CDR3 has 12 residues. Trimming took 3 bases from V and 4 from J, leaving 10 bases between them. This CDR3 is CAWRDSIYEQYF. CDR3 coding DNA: TGTGCCTGGAGGGACAGCATTTACGAGCAGTACTTC.

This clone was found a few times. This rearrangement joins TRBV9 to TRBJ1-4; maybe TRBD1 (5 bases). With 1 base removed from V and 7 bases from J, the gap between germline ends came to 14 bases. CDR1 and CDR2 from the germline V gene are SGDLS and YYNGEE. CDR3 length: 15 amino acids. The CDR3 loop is CASSVRAGSGEKLFF. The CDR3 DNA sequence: TGTGCCAGCAGCGTACGCGCAGGGAGCGGTGAAAAACTGTTTTTT.

For the CDR3, the DNA is TGTGCCAGCAGCGAAGGATTGACCAAAAACATTCAGTACTTC. It codes for CASSEGLTKNIQYF. V is TRBV7-9 and J is TRBJ2-4; D gene uncertain. The CDR3 has 14 amino acids. Per germline, CDR1 SEHNR and CDR2 FQNEAQ (reference sequence). The V end lost 5 bases, the J end lost 2 bases, and 10 bases lay between the germline ends.

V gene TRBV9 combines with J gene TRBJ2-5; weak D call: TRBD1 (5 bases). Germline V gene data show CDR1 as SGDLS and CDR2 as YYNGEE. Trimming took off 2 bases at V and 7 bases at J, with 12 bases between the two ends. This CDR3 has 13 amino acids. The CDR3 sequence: CASSVDSSGTQYF. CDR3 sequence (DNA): TGTGCCAGCAGCGTTGACAGCTCGGGGACCCAGTACTTC.

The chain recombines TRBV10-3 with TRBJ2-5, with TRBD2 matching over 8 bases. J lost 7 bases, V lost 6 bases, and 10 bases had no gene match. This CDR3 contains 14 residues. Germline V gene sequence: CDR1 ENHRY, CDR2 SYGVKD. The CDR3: CAISRDGSGGTQYF. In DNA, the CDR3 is TGTGCCATCAGCCGCGATGGGAGCGGGGGGACCCAGTACTTC.

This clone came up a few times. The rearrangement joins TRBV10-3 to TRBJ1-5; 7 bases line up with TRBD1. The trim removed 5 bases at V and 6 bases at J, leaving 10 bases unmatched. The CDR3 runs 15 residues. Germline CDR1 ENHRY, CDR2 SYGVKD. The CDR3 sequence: CAISPQGGAVQPQHF. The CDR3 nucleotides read TGTGCCATCAGTCCGCAGGGGGGGGCGGTTCAGCCCCAGCATTTT.

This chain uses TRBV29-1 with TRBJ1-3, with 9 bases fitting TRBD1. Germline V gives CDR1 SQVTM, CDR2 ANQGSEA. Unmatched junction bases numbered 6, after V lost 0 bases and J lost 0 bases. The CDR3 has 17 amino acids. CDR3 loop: CSVEEQGAFSSGNTIYF. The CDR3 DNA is TGCAGCGTTGAAGAACAGGGGGCGTTTTCCTCTGGAAACACCATATATTTT.

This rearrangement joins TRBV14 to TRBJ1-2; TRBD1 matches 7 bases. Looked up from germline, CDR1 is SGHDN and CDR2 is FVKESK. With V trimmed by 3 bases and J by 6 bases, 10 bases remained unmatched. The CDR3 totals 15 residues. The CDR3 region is CASSHRQGRGDGYTF. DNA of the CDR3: TGTGCCAGCAGCCACCGACAGGGCCGCGGAGATGGCTACACCTTC.

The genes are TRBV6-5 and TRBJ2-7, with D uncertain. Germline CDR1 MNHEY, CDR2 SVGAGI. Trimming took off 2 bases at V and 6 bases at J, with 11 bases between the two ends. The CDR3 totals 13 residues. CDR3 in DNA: TGTGCCAGCAGTTACGCACCGAGCGCCGAGCAGTACTTC. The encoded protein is CASSYAPSAEQYF.

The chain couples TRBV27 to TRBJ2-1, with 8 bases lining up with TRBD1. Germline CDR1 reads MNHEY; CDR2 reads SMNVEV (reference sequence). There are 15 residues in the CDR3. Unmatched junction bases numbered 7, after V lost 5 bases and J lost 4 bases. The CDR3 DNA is TGTGCCAGCAGTCGACAGGGGCTCCCGTACAATGAGCAGTTCTTC. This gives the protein CASSRQGLPYNEQFF.

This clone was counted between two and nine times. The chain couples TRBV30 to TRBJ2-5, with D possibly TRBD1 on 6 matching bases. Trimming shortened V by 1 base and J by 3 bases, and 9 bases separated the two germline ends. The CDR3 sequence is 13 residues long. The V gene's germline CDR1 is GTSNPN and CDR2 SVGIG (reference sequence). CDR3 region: CAWSARTEETQYF. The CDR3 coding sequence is TGTGCCTGGAGTGCGAGGACAGAAGAGACCCAGTACTTC.

CDR3 bases: TGTGCCTGGAGCCAGGACAGAGCGAACTATGGCTACACCTTC. Amino acids: CAWSQDRANYGYTF. The genes are TRBV30 and TRBJ1-2; TRBD1 might be the D (6 bases). Trimming took 3 bases from V and 2 from J, leaving 13 bases between them. The germline gives CDR1 GTSNPN, CDR2 SVGIG (reference sequence). CDR3 size: 14 residues.

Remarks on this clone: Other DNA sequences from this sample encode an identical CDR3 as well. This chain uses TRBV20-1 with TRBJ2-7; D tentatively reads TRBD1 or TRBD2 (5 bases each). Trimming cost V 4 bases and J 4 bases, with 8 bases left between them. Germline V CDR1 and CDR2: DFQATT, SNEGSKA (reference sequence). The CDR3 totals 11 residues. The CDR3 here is CSATGPYEQYF. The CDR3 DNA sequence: TGCAGTGCTACGGGGCCTTACGAGCAGTACTTC.

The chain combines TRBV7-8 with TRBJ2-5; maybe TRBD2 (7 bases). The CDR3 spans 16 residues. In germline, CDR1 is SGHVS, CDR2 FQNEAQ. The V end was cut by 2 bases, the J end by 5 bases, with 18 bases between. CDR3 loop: CASSLTGFGAGETQYF. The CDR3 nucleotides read TGTGCCAGCAGCTTAACAGGGTTTGGAGCGGGGGAGACCCAGTACTTC. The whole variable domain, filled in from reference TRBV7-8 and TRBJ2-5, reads GAGVSQSPRYKVAKRGQDVALRCDPISGHVSLFWYQQALGQGPEFLTYFQNEAQLDKSGLPSDRFFAERPEGSVSTLKIQRTQQEDSAVYLCASSLTGFGAGETQYFGPGTRLLVL.

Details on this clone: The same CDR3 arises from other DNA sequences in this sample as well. The CDR3 loop is CAWSVGGTYEQYF. The DNA for the CDR3 is TGTGCCTGGAGTGTAGGAGGCACCTACGAGCAGTACTTC. The V and J genes are TRBV30 and TRBJ2-7; the D gene is possibly TRBD2 (5 bases). CDR3 length: 13 amino acids. Per germline, CDR1 GTSNPN and CDR2 SVGIG (reference sequence). V lost 0 bases to trimming and J lost 2 bases, with 8 bases between them.

CDR3 DNA sequence: TGTGCCAGCAGCAGGGACGGGCTGGGCACTGAAGCTTTCTTT. This sequence encodes CASSRDGLGTEAFF. The chain is built from TRBV7-3 and TRBJ1-1; a possible D gene is TRBD1 (5 bases). Germline lookup yields CDR1 SGHTA and CDR2 FQGTGA. Between the trimmed V and J ends, which lost 5 bases and 4 bases, there was a span of 14 bases. The CDR3 is 14 residues long.

DNA for the CDR3: TGTGCCAGCAGCCAAGTTTATACCTCTCAGGGTCTGAAGACCCAGTACTTC. Protein: CASSQVYTSQGLKTQYF. V gene TRBV14 combines with J gene TRBJ2-5; a weak D match, TRBD1 (5 bases). V lost 1 base and J lost 6, with 21 bases in between. This CDR3 has 17 residues. CDR1 and CDR2 from the germline V gene are SGHDN and FVKESK.

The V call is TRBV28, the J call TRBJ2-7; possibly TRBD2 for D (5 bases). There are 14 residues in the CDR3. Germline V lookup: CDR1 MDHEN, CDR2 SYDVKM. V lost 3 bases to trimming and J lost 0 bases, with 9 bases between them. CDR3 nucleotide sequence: TGTGCCAGCAGTTTCCCTGGGAGCTCCTACGAGCAGTACTTC. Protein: CASSFPGSSYEQYF.

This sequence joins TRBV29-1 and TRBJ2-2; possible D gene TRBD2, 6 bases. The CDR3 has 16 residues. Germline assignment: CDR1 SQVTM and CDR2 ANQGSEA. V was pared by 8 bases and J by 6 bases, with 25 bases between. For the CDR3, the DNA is TGCAGCCCCCCGAGAAGACTAGGGGCCCGTGCCGGGGAGCTGTTTTTT. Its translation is CSPPRRLGARAGELFF.

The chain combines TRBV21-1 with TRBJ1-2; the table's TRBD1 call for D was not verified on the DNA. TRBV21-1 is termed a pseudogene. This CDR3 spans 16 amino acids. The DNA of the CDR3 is TGTGCCACTCCTGACCGGGACAGCTCGTCTCACTATGGCTACACCTTC. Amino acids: CATPDRDSSSHYGYTF.

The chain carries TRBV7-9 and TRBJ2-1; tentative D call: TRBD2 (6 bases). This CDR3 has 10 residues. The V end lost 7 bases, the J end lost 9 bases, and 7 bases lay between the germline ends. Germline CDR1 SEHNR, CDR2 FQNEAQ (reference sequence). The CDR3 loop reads CASTGSEQFF. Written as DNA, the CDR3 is TGTGCCAGCACCGGGAGTGAGCAGTTCTTC.

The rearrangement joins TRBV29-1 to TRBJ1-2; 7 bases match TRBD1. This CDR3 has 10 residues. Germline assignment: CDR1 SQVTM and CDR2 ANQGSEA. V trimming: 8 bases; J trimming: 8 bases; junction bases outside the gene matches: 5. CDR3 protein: CSSGQAGYTF. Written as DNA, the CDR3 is TGCAGCTCCGGACAGGCCGGCTACACCTTC.

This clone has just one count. The CDR3 DNA follows: TGTGCCTCCCGTGGCGTGAGCTCCTACAATGAGCAGTTCTTC. It is translated as CASRGVSSYNEQFF. This rearrangement joins TRBV7-8 to TRBJ2-1; D call uncertain. V lost 11 bases, J lost 0 bases, and 14 bases lay in between. The CDR3 sequence is 14 residues long. The germline V gene encodes CDR1 SGHVS and CDR2 FQNEAQ.

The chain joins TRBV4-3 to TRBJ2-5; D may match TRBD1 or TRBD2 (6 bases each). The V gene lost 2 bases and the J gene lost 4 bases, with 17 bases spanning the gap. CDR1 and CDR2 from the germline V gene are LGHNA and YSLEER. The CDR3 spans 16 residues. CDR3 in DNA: TGCGCCAGCAGCCAATCAGACAGGACGGGGGCAGAGACCCAGTACTTC. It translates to CASSQSDRTGAETQYF.